The next 28 T cell receptor beta chains were all read from a single sample in a study of control samples from healthy donors and cancer patients. The protocol was immunoSEQ multiplex PCR, while the TCRdb copy is restricted to in-frame clones and leaves out a portion. The table records 25,000 to 30,000 clones, roughly nine tenths of them present only once. The sample taken for sequencing was formalin-fixed, paraffin-embedded tissue. The origin of the receptors is a female donor with melanoma.

This chain uses TRBV9 with TRBJ2-1, with D uncertain. The CDR3 has 13 residues. In germline, CDR1 is SGDLS, CDR2 YYNGEE. Trimming took off 3 bases at V and 8 bases at J, with 12 bases between the two ends. The DNA of the CDR3 is TGTGCCAGCAGCGCGTTTGGTCGGGATGAGCAGTTCTTC. Translation gives CASSAFGRDEQFF.

This sequence joins TRBV4-3 and TRBJ2-5; D perhaps matches TRBD1 (6 bases). CDR3 length: 15 residues. CDR1 LGHNA and CDR2 YSLEER come from the germline V gene. Trimming took 2 bases from V and 3 from J, leaving 13 bases between them. CDR3 nucleotide sequence: TGCGCCAGCAGCCAACAAGTAGGGGGTGAAGAGACCCAGTACTTC. Amino acids: CASSQQVGGEETQYF.

About this clone: The germline gene is not matched at one end of the junction; a read error may be the cause. The chain joins TRBV9 to TRBJ2-1, with 11 bases matching TRBD2. The V gene's germline CDR1 is SGDLS and CDR2 YYNGEE. The CDR3 extends over 17 amino acids. The CDR3 is CVSSVSGLAASYNEQFF. CDR3 nucleotides: TGTGTCAGCAGCGTCTCGGGACTAGCGGCCTCCTACAATGAGCAGTTCTTC.

CDR3 residues: CATKEGQARSSYNSPLHF. The DNA for the CDR3 is TGTGCCACCAAGGAGGGACAGGCCCGTAGCTCCTATAATTCACCCCTCCACTTT. The chain joins TRBV27 to TRBJ1-6; 8 bases line up with TRBD1. Trimming removed 10 bases from V and 0 bases from J; junction bases left unmatched: 14. CDR1 is MNHEY, CDR2 SMNVEV, per germline (reference sequence). The CDR3 loop spans 18 amino acids.

The CDR3 sequence is CASSFGTSARGGGYTF. CDR3 bases: TGTGCCAGCAGCTTTGGAACTTCCGCCAGGGGTGGTGGCTACACCTTC. The genes are TRBV7-9 and TRBJ1-2, with a tentative D call TRBD1 (6 bases). CDR1 and CDR2 (germline): SEHNR, FQNEAQ (reference sequence). The CDR3 has 16 amino acids. Trimming cost V 3 bases and J 7 bases, with 21 bases left between them.

The chain joins TRBV2 to TRBJ1-2; weak D call: TRBD1 (5 bases). CDR1 and CDR2 (germline): SNHLY, FYNNEI. CDR3 length: 15 residues. With 1 base removed from V and 7 bases from J, the gap between germline ends came to 16 bases. The CDR3 DNA reads as TGTGCCAGCAGTGAAGGTTTACCGGGACTTGGTGGCTACACCTTC. Its translation: CASSEGLPGLGGYTF.

The V call is TRBV29-1, the J call TRBJ2-5; 9 nucleotides line up with TRBD1. CDR1 and CDR2 (germline): SQVTM, ANQGSEA. The CDR3 length is 13 residues. The J segment lost 4 bases and the V segment lost 7 bases, leaving 7 bases of the junction unmatched. The CDR3 loop reads CSGYRGRGETQYF. The CDR3 coding sequence is TGCAGCGGGTACAGGGGGCGCGGAGAGACCCAGTACTTC. Using reference TRBV29-1 and TRBJ2-5 for the parts outside the CDR3, the full variable domain is SAVISQKPSRDICQRGTSLTIQCQVDSQVTMMFWYRQQPGQSLTLIATANQGSEATYESGFVIDKFPISRPNLTFSTLTVSNMSPEDSSIYLCSGYRGRGETQYFGPGTRLLVL.

The chain joins TRBV27 to TRBJ1-1; D is possibly TRBD1 (5 bases). This CDR3 has 13 amino acids. Per germline, CDR1 MNHEY and CDR2 SMNVEV (reference sequence). V was clipped by 4 bases and J by 1 base, with 7 bases between them. The DNA for the CDR3 is TGTGCCAGCAGTTCTGACAGGAACACTGAAGCTTTCTTT. Translating gives CASSSDRNTEAFF.

The chain links TRBV3-1 (or the pseudogene TRBV3-2) to TRBJ1-1; TRBD1 matches 7 bases. Germline loops: CDR1 LGHDT, CDR2 YNNKEL (reference sequence). The junction had 11 bases not matched to a gene; V was cut back by 3 bases and J by 1 base. The CDR3 runs to 17 residues. The CDR3 bases are TGTGCCAGCAGCCACCGACAGGGAGAATGGTGGAACACTGAAGCTTTCTTT. Protein sequence: CASSHRQGEWWNTEAFF.

This chain links TRBV6-5 with TRBJ2-1; possibly TRBD1 for D (5 bases). The CDR3 covers 14 residues. V was pared by 6 bases and J by 0 bases, with 9 bases between. Germline assignment: CDR1 MNHEY and CDR2 SVGAGI. The chain's CDR3 is CASRGHPSYNEQFF. For the CDR3, the DNA is TGTGCCAGCAGAGGACACCCCTCCTACAATGAGCAGTTCTTC.

The V call is TRBV5-6, the J call TRBJ2-5; the match to TRBD1 covers 7 bases. This CDR3 is 14 amino acids long. The V gene end was trimmed by 4 bases and the J gene end by 1 base; junction bases not matched to a gene: 4. Per germline, CDR1 SGHDT and CDR2 YYEEEE. The CDR3 here is CASSRTGAQETQYF. CDR3 coding DNA: TGTGCCAGCAGCCGGACAGGAGCCCAAGAGACCCAGTACTTC.

The chain carries TRBV5-1 and TRBJ1-2; D ambiguous. Trimming shortened V by 2 bases and J by 0 bases, and 8 bases separated the two germline ends. The CDR3 length is 14 residues. Germline CDR1 reads SGHRS; CDR2 reads YFSETQ. The CDR3 sequence is CASSLAISNYGYTF. The CDR3 nucleotides are TGCGCCAGCAGCTTAGCCATCTCTAACTATGGCTACACCTTC.

This chain joins TRBV9 and TRBJ2-1; TRBD2 aligns across 11 bases. CDR1 is SGDLS, CDR2 YYNGEE, per germline. This CDR3 region has 16 residues. Germline trimming cut 5 bases from V and 3 bases from J; bases unmatched to any gene: 7. As DNA, the CDR3 is TGTGCCAGCAGACCTACTAGCGGGAGTATCTACAATGAGCAGTTCTTC. It translates to CASRPTSGSIYNEQFF. Combining the CDR3 with reference TRBV9 and TRBJ2-1 gives the whole variable domain DSGVTQTPKHLITATGQRVTLRCSPRSGDLSVYWYQQSLDQGLQFLIQYYNGEERAKGNILERFSAQQFPDLHSELNLSSLELGDSALYFCASRPTSGSIYNEQFFGPGTRLTVL.

The rearrangement uses TRBV7-9 and TRBJ2-2; D remains ambiguous. CDR3 size: 15 residues. V lost 4 bases and J lost 2, with 11 bases in between. Germline V CDR1 and CDR2: SEHNR, FQNEAQ (reference sequence). CDR3 in amino acids: CASSSLRVNTGELFF. The CDR3 nucleotides are TGTGCCAGCAGCTCCCTACGGGTTAACACCGGGGAGCTGTTTTTT. The variable domain in full, with the rest retrieved from reference TRBV7-9 and TRBJ2-2, is DTGVSQNPRHKITKRGQNVTFRCDPISEHNRLYWYRQTLGQGPEFLTYFQNEAQLEKSRLLSDRFSAERPKGSFSTLEIQRTEQGDSAMYLCASSSLRVNTGELFFGEGSRLTVL.

The chain combines TRBV5-1 with TRBJ2-1, with TRBD2 matching over 8 bases. The CDR3 totals 14 residues. CDR1 and CDR2 from the germline V gene are SGHRS and YFSETQ. V gave up 10 bases and J gave up 8 bases; unmatched junction bases: 14. The CDR3 region is CAFNYQRESHEQFF. CDR3 DNA: TGCGCCTTCAATTATCAGCGGGAGTCTCATGAGCAGTTCTTC. The whole variable domain, filled in from reference TRBV5-1 and TRBJ2-1, reads KAGVTQTPRYLIKTRGQQVTLSCSPISGHRSVSWYQQTPGQGLQFLFEYFSETQRNKGNFPGRFSGRQFSNSRSEMNVSTLELGDSALYLCAFNYQRESHEQFFGPGTRLTVL.

The chain joins TRBV5-1 to TRBJ2-1; the match to TRBD1 covers 11 bases. Trimming took 4 bases from V and 9 from J; bases not matched to a gene: 6. The CDR3 covers 14 residues. Germline-derived CDR1 and CDR2 are SGHRS and YFSETQ. CDR3: CASSAGQGAIEQFF. In nucleotides, the CDR3 is TGCGCCAGCAGCGCAGGACAGGGGGCGATTGAGCAGTTCTTC.

The V and J genes are TRBV3-1 (or the pseudogene TRBV3-2) and TRBJ2-7; tentatively, D is TRBD1 (5 bases). Germline CDR1 and CDR2: LGHDT and YNNKEL (reference sequence). Trimming stripped 0 bases from V and 1 base from J, with 13 bases between. This CDR3 comprises 16 residues. DNA of the CDR3: TGTGCCAGCAGCCAAGATGGGTCAGGGCATTCCTACGAGCAGTACTTC. As protein: CASSQDGSGHSYEQYF.

The chain is built from TRBV6-5 and TRBJ2-7, with D possibly TRBD2 on 6 matching bases. The germline CDR1 and CDR2 sequences are MNHEY and SVGAGI. The CDR3 covers 13 residues. Trimming removed 5 bases from V and 4 bases from J, with 12 bases in between. The CDR3 loop reads CASSQTGGYEQYF. In DNA, the CDR3 is TGTGCCAGCAGTCAAACAGGAGGGTACGAGCAGTACTTC.

V usage is TRBV29-1 and J usage is TRBJ2-7, with D possibly being TRBD2 (5 bases). Germline CDR1 SQVTM, CDR2 ANQGSEA. This CDR3 has 12 amino acids. V gave up 5 bases and J gave up 6 bases, with 14 bases separating them. The DNA of the CDR3 is TGCAGCGTTAGAGGGCACCGAGGCGAGCAGTACTTC. It yields the protein CSVRGHRGEQYF.

This chain joins TRBV18 and TRBJ1-1, with TRBD1 matching 7 bases. Germline V gene data show CDR1 as KGHSH and CDR2 as LQKENI. V was clipped by 6 bases and J by 4 bases; unmatched bases: 14. The CDR3 length is 16 residues. This CDR3 reads CASSLQSGRGGTEAFF. The DNA of the CDR3 is TGTGCCAGCTCGCTCCAAAGCGGCAGGGGGGGCACTGAAGCTTTCTTT.

The CDR3 here is CASSSGQGPYEQYF. The CDR3 coding sequence is TGTGCCAGCAGTAGCGGACAGGGCCCGTACGAGCAGTACTTC. The V call is TRBV5-6, the J call TRBJ2-7; 8 nucleotides align to TRBD1. V lost 5 bases to trimming and J lost 4 bases; unmatched junction nucleotides: 8. The CDR3 extends over 14 amino acids. Germline V gene sequence: CDR1 SGHDT, CDR2 YYEEEE.

The chain joins TRBV5-1 to TRBJ2-1; D not certain. The CDR3 runs 11 residues. The V end lost 7 bases, the J end lost 9 bases, and 11 bases lay between the germline ends. The V gene's germline CDR1 is SGHRS and CDR2 YFSETQ. The CDR3 here is CASPPPPEQFF. Here the CDR3 DNA reads TGCGCCAGCCCCCCTCCCCCTGAGCAGTTCTTC.

This clone was detected a few times. The rearrangement links TRBV2 to TRBJ2-7; D possibly corresponds to TRBD1 (5 bases). CDR1 is SNHLY and CDR2 is FYNNEI in the germline V gene. V lost 7 bases and J lost 4, with 17 bases in between. This CDR3 region has 14 residues. For the CDR3, the DNA is TGTGCCAGCAAGGAAGACAGTTTACCTTACGAGCAGTACTTC. Translation gives CASKEDSLPYEQYF.

This clone was seen a single time. This sequence joins TRBV16 and TRBJ1-2, with unresolved D. Germline V gives CDR1 KGHSY, CDR2 FQNENV. This CDR3 is built from 13 residues. Trimming shortened V by 2 bases and J by 1 base, and 5 bases separated the two germline ends. The CDR3 reads CASSQDLNYGYTF. DNA for the CDR3: TGTGCCAGCAGCCAAGACCTTAACTATGGCTACACCTTC.

The rearrangement links TRBV7-3 to TRBJ2-7; D gene uncertain. Germline CDR1 SGHTA, CDR2 FQGTGA. Trimming left V 6 bases short and J 0 bases short, with 9 bases between. The CDR3 length is 13 residues. CDR3 protein: CASSPGPSYEQYF. The CDR3 DNA reads TGTGCCAGCAGTCCAGGACCCTCCTACGAGCAGTACTTC.

The chain combines TRBV27 with TRBJ2-7, with a tentative D call TRBD2 (5 bases). The length of the CDR3 is 15 residues. Trimming took 3 bases from V and 3 from J, leaving 15 bases between them. From germline, CDR1 is MNHEY and CDR2 SMNVEV (reference sequence). Here the CDR3 DNA reads TGTGCCAGCAGTTTCCCTAGCCTTCTTCACTACGAGCAGTACTTC. It encodes CASSFPSLLHYEQYF.

The gene calls are TRBV10-3 and TRBJ1-4; D not resolved. V was shortened by 4 bases and J by 5 bases, with 11 bases between the two germline ends. Per the germline V gene, CDR1 is ENHRY and CDR2 is SYGVKD. The CDR3 has 14 residues. The CDR3 region is CAISGSGSNEKLFF. As DNA, the CDR3 is TGTGCCATCAGTGGTTCGGGTTCCAATGAAAAACTGTTTTTT.

The V and J genes are TRBV6-2 or TRBV6-3 and TRBJ2-3; a weak D match, TRBD1 (6 bases). The CDR3 has 15 residues. Germline CDR1 is MNHEY and CDR2 is SVGEGT. The V end lost 2 bases, the J end lost 3 bases, and 12 bases lay between the germline ends. CDR3 DNA: TGTGCCAGCAGTTACCCCGCCGACAGGACAGATACGCAGTATTTT. This translates into CASSYPADRTDTQYF.